This TCR beta chain was sequenced for a study of cytomegalovirus exposure and HLA in healthy donors. Whole-study findings and limits: No immune exposure information besides CMV serostatus was available. Later analysis identified about 17,000 TCR beta sequences associated with HLA alleles, using a false discovery rate threshold of 0.05. In a later analysis, parvovirus B19, influenza, CMV and Epstein-Barr virus appeared linked to several top co-occurrence clusters.

Germline V gene lookup returns CDR1 MDHEN and CDR2 SYDVKM. Trimming at V came to 4 bases and at J to 5 bases, leaving 7 bases not matched to a gene. The CDR3 consists of 15 residues. Notes on this clone: Its target is unknown.

The PCR was carried out with 60 Vbeta primers and 13 Jbeta primers. Using immunoSEQ multiplex PCR, the repertoire was profiled, and TCRdb retains in-frame clones only, with some absent. This sample has roughly 190,000 clones, with roughly 77% found just once. The chain couples TRBV28 to TRBJ1-4, with TRBD1 matching over 7 bases. The receptor's source is a woman in her forties or fifties in good health and CMV-seronegative. The sample was PBMCs. CDR3 loop: CASSSTGVPNEKLFF. CDR3 DNA sequence: TGTGCCAGCAGTTCTACAGGGGTCCCGAATGAAAAACTGTTTTTT.